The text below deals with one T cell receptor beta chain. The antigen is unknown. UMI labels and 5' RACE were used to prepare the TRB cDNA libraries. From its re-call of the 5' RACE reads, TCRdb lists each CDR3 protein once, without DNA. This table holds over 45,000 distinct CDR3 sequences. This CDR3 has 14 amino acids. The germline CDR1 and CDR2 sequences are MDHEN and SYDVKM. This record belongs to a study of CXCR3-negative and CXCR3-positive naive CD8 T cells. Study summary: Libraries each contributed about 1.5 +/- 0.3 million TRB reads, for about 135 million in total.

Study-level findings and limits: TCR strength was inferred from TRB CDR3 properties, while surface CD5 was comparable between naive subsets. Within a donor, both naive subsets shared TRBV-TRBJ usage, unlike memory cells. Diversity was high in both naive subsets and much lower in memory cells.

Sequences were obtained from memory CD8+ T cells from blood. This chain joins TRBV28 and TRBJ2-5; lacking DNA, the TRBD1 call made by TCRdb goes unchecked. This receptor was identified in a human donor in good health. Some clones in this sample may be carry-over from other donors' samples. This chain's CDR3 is CASSPLSRAETQYF.